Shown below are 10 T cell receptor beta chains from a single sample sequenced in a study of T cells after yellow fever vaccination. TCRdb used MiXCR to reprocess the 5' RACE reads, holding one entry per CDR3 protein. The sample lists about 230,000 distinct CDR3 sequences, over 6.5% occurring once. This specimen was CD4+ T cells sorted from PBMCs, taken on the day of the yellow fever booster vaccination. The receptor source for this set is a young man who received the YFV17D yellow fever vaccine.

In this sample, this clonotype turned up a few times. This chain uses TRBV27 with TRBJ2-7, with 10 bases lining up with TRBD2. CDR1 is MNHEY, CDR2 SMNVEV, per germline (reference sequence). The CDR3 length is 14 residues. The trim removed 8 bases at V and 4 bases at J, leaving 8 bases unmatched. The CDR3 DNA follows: TGTGCCAGCGCCAGTACTAGCGGGGCTTACGAGCAGTACTTC. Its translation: CASASTSGAYEQYF.

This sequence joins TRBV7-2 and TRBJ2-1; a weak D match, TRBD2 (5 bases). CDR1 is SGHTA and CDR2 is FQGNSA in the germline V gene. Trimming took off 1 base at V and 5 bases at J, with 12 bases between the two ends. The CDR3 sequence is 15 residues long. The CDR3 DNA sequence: TGTGCCAGCAGCTTAGTCGGGAACGCGGACAATGAGCAGTTCTTC. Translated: CASSLVGNADNEQFF.

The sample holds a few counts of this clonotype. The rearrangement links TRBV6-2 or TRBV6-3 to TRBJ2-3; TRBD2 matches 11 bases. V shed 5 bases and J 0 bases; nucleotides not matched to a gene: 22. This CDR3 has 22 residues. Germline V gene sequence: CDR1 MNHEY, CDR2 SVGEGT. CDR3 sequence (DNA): TGTGCCAGCAGTCGGATCCCCTTCCGAACTAGCGGGAGCCCCTCTAGCACAGATACGCAGTATTTT. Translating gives CASSRIPFRTSGSPSSTDTQYF.

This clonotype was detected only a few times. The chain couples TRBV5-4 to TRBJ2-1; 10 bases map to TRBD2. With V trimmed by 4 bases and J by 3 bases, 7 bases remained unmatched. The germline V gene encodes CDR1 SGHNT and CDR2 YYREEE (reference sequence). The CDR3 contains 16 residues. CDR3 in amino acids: CASSRGLAGDYNEQFF. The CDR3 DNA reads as TGTGCCAGCAGCCGGGGGCTAGCGGGGGACTACAATGAGCAGTTCTTC.

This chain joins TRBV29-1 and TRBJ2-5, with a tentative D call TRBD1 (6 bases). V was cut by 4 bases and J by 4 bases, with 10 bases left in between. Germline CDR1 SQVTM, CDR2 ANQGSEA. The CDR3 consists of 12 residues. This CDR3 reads CSVAQGIETQYF. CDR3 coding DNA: TGCAGCGTTGCACAGGGTATAGAGACCCAGTACTTC.

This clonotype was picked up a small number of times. The DNA of the CDR3 is TGTGCCAGCAGTGGAACAACTAGCGGGAGGGAGGTGACCCAGTACTTC. It is translated as CASSGTTSGREVTQYF. The V and J genes are TRBV25-1 and TRBJ2-5, with TRBD2 identical over 13 bases. This CDR3 has 16 amino acids. Trimming cost V 4 bases and J 7 bases; bases outside gene matches: 9. Germline CDR1 MGHDK, CDR2 SYGVNS.

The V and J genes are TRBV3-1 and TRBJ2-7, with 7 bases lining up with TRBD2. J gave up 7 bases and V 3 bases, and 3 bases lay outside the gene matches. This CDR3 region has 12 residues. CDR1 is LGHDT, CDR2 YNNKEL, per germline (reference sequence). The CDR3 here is CASSQGREEQYF. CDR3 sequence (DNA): TGTGCCAGCAGCCAGGGGAGGGAAGAGCAGTACTTC.

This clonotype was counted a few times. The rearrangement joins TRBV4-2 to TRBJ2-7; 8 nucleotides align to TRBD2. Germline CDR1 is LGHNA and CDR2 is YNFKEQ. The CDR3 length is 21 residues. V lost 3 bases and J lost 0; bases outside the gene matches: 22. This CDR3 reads CASSQRRSGGRPDLSSYEQYF. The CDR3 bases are TGTGCCAGCAGCCAGAGGAGGTCTGGCGGGAGGCCTGACTTGAGCTCCTACGAGCAGTACTTC.

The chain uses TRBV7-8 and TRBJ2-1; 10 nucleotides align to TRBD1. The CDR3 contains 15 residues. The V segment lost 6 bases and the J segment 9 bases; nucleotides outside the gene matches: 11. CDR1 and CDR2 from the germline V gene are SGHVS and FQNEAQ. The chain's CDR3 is CASSSTGGVGGEQFF. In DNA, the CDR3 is TGTGCCAGCAGTTCGACAGGGGGCGTGGGCGGTGAGCAGTTCTTC.

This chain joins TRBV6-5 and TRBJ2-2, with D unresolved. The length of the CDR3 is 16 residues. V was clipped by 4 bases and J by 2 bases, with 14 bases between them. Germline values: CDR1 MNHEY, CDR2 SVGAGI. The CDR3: CASSSLSDRNTGELFF. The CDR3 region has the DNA TGTGCCAGCAGTTCCTTATCGGACCGTAACACCGGGGAGCTGTTTTTT.